The entry below gives a single TCR beta chain sequence along with its context. Its antigen is not known. The data were taken from a study of T cell responses to AZD1222 COVID-19 vaccine. CDR3 length equals 15 residues. The germline gives CDR1 LNHDA, CDR2 SQIVND (reference sequence). The J segment lost 4 bases and the V segment lost 6 bases, leaving 5 bases of the junction unmatched. Study-level findings and limits: Nearly half of spike-specific TCRs reportedly go after variant regions that carry no mutations. There were vaccine-associated CD4 TCRs across spike, dominant at 160-218 and 743-854.

TCRdb's copy holds only in-frame clones and misses some; the assay was immunoSEQ multiplex PCR. In the table there are fewer than 200,000 clones, around 94% of which are singletons. The TCR comes from an adult in good health. The gene calls are TRBV19 and TRBJ2-2; 10 bases are shared with TRBD2. The sample consisted of peripheral blood, taken on day 0 of AZD1222 vaccination. The CDR3 DNA is TGTGCCAGTAGCGGGATAGCGGGGGGCACCGGGGAGCTGTTTTTT. Amino acids: CASSGIAGGTGELFF.